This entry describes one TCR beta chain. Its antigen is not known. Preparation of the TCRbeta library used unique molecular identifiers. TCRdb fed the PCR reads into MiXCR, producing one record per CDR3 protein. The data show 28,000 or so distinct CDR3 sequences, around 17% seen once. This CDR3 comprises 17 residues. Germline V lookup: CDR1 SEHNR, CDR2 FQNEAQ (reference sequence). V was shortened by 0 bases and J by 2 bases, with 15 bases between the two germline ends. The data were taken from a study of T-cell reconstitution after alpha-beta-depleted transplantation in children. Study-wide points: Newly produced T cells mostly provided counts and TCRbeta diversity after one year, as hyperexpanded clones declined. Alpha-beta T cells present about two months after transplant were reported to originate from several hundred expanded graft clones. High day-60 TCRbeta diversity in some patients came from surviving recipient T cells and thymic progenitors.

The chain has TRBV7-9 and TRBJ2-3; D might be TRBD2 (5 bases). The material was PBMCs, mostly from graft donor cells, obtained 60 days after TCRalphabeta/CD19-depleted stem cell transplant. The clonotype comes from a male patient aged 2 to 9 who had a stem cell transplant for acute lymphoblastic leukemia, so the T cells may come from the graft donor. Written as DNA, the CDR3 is TGTGCCAGCAGCTTAGCTCCCAGACTCCTAGCCACAGATACGCAGTATTTT. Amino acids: CASSLAPRLLATDTQYF.